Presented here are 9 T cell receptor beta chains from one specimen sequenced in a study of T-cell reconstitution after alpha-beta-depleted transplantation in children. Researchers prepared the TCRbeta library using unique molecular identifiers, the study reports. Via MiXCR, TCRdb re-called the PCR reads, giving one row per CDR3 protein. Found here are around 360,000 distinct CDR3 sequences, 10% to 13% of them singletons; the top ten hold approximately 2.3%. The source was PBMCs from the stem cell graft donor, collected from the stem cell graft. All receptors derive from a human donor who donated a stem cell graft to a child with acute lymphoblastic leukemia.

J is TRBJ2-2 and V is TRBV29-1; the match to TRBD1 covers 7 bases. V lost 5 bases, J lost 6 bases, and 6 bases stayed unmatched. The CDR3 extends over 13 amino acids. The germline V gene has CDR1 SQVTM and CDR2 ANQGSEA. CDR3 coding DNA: TGCAGCGTTTATACTGACAGGGCCGGGGAGCTGTTTTTT. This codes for CSVYTDRAGELFF.

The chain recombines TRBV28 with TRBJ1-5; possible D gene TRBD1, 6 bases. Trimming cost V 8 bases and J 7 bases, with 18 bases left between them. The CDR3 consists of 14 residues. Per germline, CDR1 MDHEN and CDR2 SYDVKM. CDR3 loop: CASGLQGLGQPQHF. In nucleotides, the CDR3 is TGTGCCAGCGGACTACAGGGACTCGGCCAGCCCCAGCATTTT.

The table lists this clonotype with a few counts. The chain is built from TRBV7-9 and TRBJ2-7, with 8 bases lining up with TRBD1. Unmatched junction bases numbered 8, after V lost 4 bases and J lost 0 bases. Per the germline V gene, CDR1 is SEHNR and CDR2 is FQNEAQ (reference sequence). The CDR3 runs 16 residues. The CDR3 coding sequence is TGTGCCAGCAGCTATAACAGGGGGGCGCTCTCCTACGAGCAGTACTTC. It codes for CASSYNRGALSYEQYF.

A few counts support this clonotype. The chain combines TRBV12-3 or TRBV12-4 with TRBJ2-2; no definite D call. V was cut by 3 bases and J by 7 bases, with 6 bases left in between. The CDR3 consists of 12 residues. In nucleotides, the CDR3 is TGTGCCAGCAGTTTGTGGGGCGGGGAGCTGTTTTTT. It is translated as CASSLWGGELFF.

This chain's CDR3 is CASSRGIAGEETQYF. CDR3 bases: TGTGCCAGCAGTCGAGGAATAGCGGGAGAAGAGACCCAGTACTTC. The J gene is TRBJ2-5, the V gene TRBV6-2 or TRBV6-3; 9 nucleotides line up with TRBD2. CDR1 is MNHEY and CDR2 is SVGEGT in the germline V gene. J lost 3 bases, V lost 5 bases, and 7 bases had no gene match. The CDR3 is 15 residues long.

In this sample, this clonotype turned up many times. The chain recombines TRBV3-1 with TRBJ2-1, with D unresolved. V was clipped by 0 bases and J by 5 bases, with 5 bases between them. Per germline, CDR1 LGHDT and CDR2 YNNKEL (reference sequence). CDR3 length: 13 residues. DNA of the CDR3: TGTGCCAGCAGCCAAGATTGGGACAATGAGCAGTTCTTC. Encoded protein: CASSQDWDNEQFF.

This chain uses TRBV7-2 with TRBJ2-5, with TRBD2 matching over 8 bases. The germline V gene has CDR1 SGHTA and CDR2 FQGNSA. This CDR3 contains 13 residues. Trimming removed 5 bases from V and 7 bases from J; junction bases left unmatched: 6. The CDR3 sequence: CASSPGLAGTQYF. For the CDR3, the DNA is TGTGCCAGCAGCCCCGGACTAGCCGGGACCCAGTACTTC.

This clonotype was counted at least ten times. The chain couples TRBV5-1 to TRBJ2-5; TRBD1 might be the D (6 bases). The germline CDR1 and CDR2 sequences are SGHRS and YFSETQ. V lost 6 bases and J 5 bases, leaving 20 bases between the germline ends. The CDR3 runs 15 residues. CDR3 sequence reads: CASNSRDTGTETQYF. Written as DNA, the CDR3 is TGCGCCAGCAACTCCCGGGACACGGGCACGGAGACCCAGTACTTC. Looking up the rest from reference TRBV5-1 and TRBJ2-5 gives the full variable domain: KAGVTQTPRYLIKTRGQQVTLSCSPISGHRSVSWYQQTPGQGLQFLFEYFSETQRNKGNFPGRFSGRQFSNSRSEMNVSTLELGDSALYLCASNSRDTGTETQYFGPGTRLLVL.

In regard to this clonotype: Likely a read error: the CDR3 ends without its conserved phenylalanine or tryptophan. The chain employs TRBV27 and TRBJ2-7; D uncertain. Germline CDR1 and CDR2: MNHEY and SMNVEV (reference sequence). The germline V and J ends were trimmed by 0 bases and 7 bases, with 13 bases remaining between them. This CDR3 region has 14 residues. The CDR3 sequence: CASSLSTPTREQYY. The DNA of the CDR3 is TGTGCCAGCAGTTTATCGACTCCTACGCGGGAGCAGTACTAC.